These T cell receptor beta chains were read from a single sample in a study of blood T cell repertoires in COVID-19. Method: immunoSEQ multiplex PCR; TCRdb's copy keeps in-frame clones and lacks some. The sample lists some 150,000 clones, 84% occurring once. The sequencing sample was made of PBMCs or T cells enriched from blood (not recorded which). The source of these receptors is a man aged 50-59 years who had recovered from COVID-19. CDR3s include the opening cysteine and the closing phenylalanine or tryptophan. A D gene is named only where the DNA matches it firmly. Size is omitted from some rows. Given values are once, few, many or a class for expanded clones.

abundance	v_gene	j_gene	d_gene	CDR3aa	CDR3nt
.	TRBV7-6	TRBJ2-5	.	CASRNRDSQETQYF	TGTGCCAGCAGAAACCGGGACTCACAAGAGACCCAGTACTTC
.	TRBV2	TRBJ2-7	TRBD1	CASSWDRGRRIEQYF	TGTGCCAGCAGTTGGGACAGGGGCAGACGGATCGAGCAGTACTTC
few	TRBV5-1	TRBJ2-5	.	CASSYGARETQYF	TGCGCCAGCAGCTATGGGGCCCGGGAGACCCAGTACTTC
.	TRBV10-1	TRBJ2-3	TRBD2	CASSAQTGLAGSTDTQYF	TGCGCCAGCAGTGCGCAAACGGGACTAGCGGGGAGCACAGATACGCAGTATTTT
.	TRBV6-5	TRBJ1-2	TRBD1	CASRGQRYGYTF	TGTGCCAGCAGGGGACAGCGCTATGGCTACACCTTC
.	TRBV7-9	TRBJ2-2	.	CASSLGTDTGELFF	TGTGCCAGCAGCTTAGGGACTGATACCGGGGAGCTGTTTTTT
.	TRBV19	TRBJ1-6	TRBD1	CASSTGTGVLSPLHF	TGTGCCAGTAGTACCGGGACAGGGGTTCTTTCACCCCTCCACTTT
.	TRBV10-3	TRBJ1-4	.	CAISEEVTATNEKLFF	TGTGCCATCAGTGAGGAGGTTACGGCAACTAATGAAAAACTGTTTTTT
.	TRBV30	TRBJ1-2	.	CAWRWGGILEGYTF	TGTGCCTGGAGGTGGGGGGGGATTTTAGAAGGCTACACCTTC
.	TRBV6-1	TRBJ1-1	.	CASSEGGGAFF	TGTGCCAGCAGTGAAGGGGGAGGAGCTTTCTTT
.	TRBV20-1	TRBJ2-1	TRBD2	CSASLLAGYNEQFF	TGCAGTGCTAGTTTGCTAGCGGGGTACAATGAGCAGTTCTTC
once	TRBV10-1	TRBJ1-6	TRBD1	CASSAGTGSPPLHF	TGCGCCAGCAGTGCCGGGACAGGGAGTCCACCCCTCCACTTT
.	TRBV9	TRBJ1-1	TRBD1	CASSASRTGVTEAFF	TGTGCCAGCAGCGCCTCTCGGACAGGGGTCACTGAAGCTTTCTTT
.	TRBV6-1	TRBJ1-1	.	CASSEAWGQNTEAFF	TGTGCCAGCAGTGAAGCCTGGGGGCAGAACACTGAAGCTTTCTTT
.	TRBV4-2	TRBJ1-2	.	CASSQGNTPSYGYTF	TGTGCCAGCAGCCAAGGCAATACACCCTCCTATGGCTACACCTTC
.	TRBV4-1	TRBJ2-5	TRBD2	CASSQEGGTSGGETQYF	TGCGCCAGCAGCCAAGAAGGTGGGACTAGCGGGGGAGAGACCCAGTACTTC
.	TRBV4-1	TRBJ1-2	TRBD1	CASSPQDRTGYGYTF	TGCGCCAGCAGCCCTCAGGACAGGACTGGGTATGGCTACACCTTC
.	TRBV2	TRBJ1-1	.	CASSDSLGSGTEAFF	TGTGCCAGCAGTGATTCCCTGGGCTCGGGGACTGAAGCTTTCTTT
.	TRBV29-1	TRBJ2-2	TRBD2	CSVKRLAGGANTGELFF	TGCAGCGTGAAAAGGCTAGCGGGGGGCGCGAACACCGGGGAGCTGTTTTTT
medium-sized	TRBV28	TRBJ2-5	TRBD2	CASSLRMGGGASQETQYF	TGTGCCAGCAGTTTAAGGATGGGCGGGGGGGCCTCTCAAGAGACCCAGTACTTC
once	TRBV2	TRBJ1-5	.	CASWGEDQPQHF	TGTGCCAGCTGGGGGGAAGATCAGCCCCAGCATTTT
.	TRBV27	TRBJ1-3	.	CASSSQTGFGNTIYF	TGTGCCAGCAGTTCCCAAACAGGGTTCGGAAACACCATATATTTT
.	TRBV6-1	TRBJ1-2	.	CASSDPVRVRGTSGYTF	TGTGCCAGCAGTGACCCTGTACGGGTCAGGGGTACTTCTGGCTACACCTTC
.	TRBV4-1	TRBJ1-4	.	CASSQDLIAPNEKLFF	TGCGCCAGCAGCCAAGATCTAATCGCTCCTAATGAAAAACTGTTTTTT
.	TRBV4-1	TRBJ2-7	.	CASSQSGSYEQYF	TGCGCCAGCAGCCAATCAGGGTCCTACGAGCAGTACTTC
.	TRBV30	TRBJ1-1	.	CAWSVRGKNTEAFF	TGTGCCTGGAGTGTACGAGGGAAAAACACTGAAGCTTTCTTT
.	TRBV7-9	TRBJ2-4	TRBD2	CASTPLAGENIQYF	TGTGCCAGCACCCCACTAGCGGGGGAAAACATTCAGTACTTC
.	TRBV12-3/TRBV12-4	TRBJ1-2	TRBD1	CASSWTGAGYTF	TGTGCCAGCAGCTGGACAGGGGCTGGCTACACCTTC
.	TRBV29-1	TRBJ2-2	.	CSVSPEQGRSTGELFF	TGCAGCGTTTCCCCCGAACAGGGGAGGAGCACCGGGGAGCTGTTTTTT
.	TRBV18	TRBJ2-1	TRBD2	CASSPSRTSGGASGNEQFF	TGTGCCAGCTCACCAAGCCGGACTAGCGGGGGGGCCTCTGGGAATGAGCAGTTCTTC
few	TRBV5-6	TRBJ2-4	.	CASSLRGSQNIQYF	TGTGCCAGCAGCTTGAGGGGATCGCAAAACATTCAGTACTTC
.	TRBV15	TRBJ1-2	.	CATSNPWRRRDGYTF	TGTGCCACCAGCAATCCCTGGAGGCGGCGGGATGGCTACACCTTC
.	TRBV18	TRBJ1-2	TRBD1	CASSPAGQGYGYTF	TGTGCCAGCTCACCAGCAGGACAGGGCTATGGCTACACCTTC
.	TRBV5-8	TRBJ1-1	.	CASSFTTGPVNTEAFF	TGTGCCAGCAGCTTCACTACAGGCCCTGTTAACACTGAAGCTTTCTTT
.	TRBV7-9	TRBJ1-1	TRBD1	CASSVGTASEAFF	TGTGCCAGCAGCGTTGGGACAGCTTCCGAAGCTTTCTTT
.	TRBV5-1	TRBJ1-1	.	CASSLDGGSAFF	TGCGCCAGCAGCTTGGACGGGGGTTCTGCTTTCTTT
few	TRBV18	TRBJ2-3	TRBD2	CASSPQVGGADTQYF	TGTGCCAGCTCACCACAGGTCGGGGGGGCAGATACGCAGTATTTT
.	TRBV30	TRBJ2-2	.	CAWSAGAGELFF	TGTGCCTGGAGCGCAGGGGCCGGGGAGCTGTTTTTT
.	TRBV3-1/TRBV3-2	TRBJ2-1	TRBD2	CASSAGLADSYNEQFF	TGTGCCAGCAGCGCGGGACTAGCGGATTCCTACAATGAGCAGTTCTTC
.	TRBV2	TRBJ2-7	TRBD1	CASNDRDRVYEQYF	TGTGCCAGCAACGACCGGGACAGGGTTTACGAGCAGTACTTC
.	TRBV29-1	TRBJ1-1	TRBD1	CSVEDWGQGAPTEAFF	TGCAGCGTTGAAGATTGGGGACAGGGGGCGCCCACTGAAGCTTTCTTT
.	TRBV10-3	TRBJ2-1	TRBD2	CATYATSGDDNEQFF	TGTGCCACATACGCCACCAGCGGGGATGACAATGAGCAGTTCTTC